The rows below give T cell receptor beta chains drawn from one sample of a study of human T cells and chemical hapten exposure. TCRdb passed the RACE reads through MiXCR, listing each CDR3 protein once. The table shows more than 70,000 distinct CDR3 sequences, with about 11% occurring only once. The specimen was whole blood, collected in connection with sensitization to the hapten diphenylcyclopropenone (DPC). The origin of the receptors is a woman in her 30s with alopecia areata. Some clones in this sample may be carry-over from other donors' samples. Each CDR3 is given with its conserved first and last residue. Fields, in order: clone size, V gene, D gene, J gene, CDR3 protein, CDR3 DNA. The D gene is left open where the match is weak. Clone size is shown for a subset of rows, as once, few, many or a class of expanded clone.

many	TRBV20-1	TRBD1	TRBJ1-6	CSATPSDRRNSPLHF	TGCAGTGCTACACCCTCGGACAGGAGAAATTCACCCCTCCACTTT
-	TRBV6-1	TRBD1	TRBJ2-4	CASIGTGGWSKNIQYF	TGTGCCAGCATTGGAACAGGGGGCTGGTCCAAAAACATTCAGTACTTC
-	TRBV19	-	TRBJ2-2	CASTPTGRVTGELFF	TGTGCCAGTACTCCGACTGGGCGGGTCACCGGGGAGCTGTTTTTT
many	TRBV5-1	TRBD2	TRBJ2-1	CASSLERGASNEQFF	TGCGCCAGCAGCTTAGAGCGGGGGGCCAGCAATGAGCAGTTCTTC
few	TRBV12-3/TRBV12-4	-	TRBJ2-2	CASRKTGELFF	TGTGCCAGCAGGAAGACCGGGGAGCTGTTTTTT
few	TRBV7-9	TRBD1	TRBJ1-3	CASSSGTGTGNTIYF	TGTGCCAGCAGCTCCGGGACAGGGACGGGAAACACCATATATTTT
few	TRBV5-1	TRBD2	TRBJ2-3	CASSYSGTSGSSGDTQYF	TGCGCCAGCAGCTACTCCGGGACTAGCGGCTCCTCGGGAGATACGCAGTATTTT
-	TRBV30	-	TRBJ2-7	CAWSPGPRQYF	TGTGCCTGGAGCCCGGGACCCCGCCAGTACTTC
few	TRBV5-6	-	TRBJ1-2	CASSLAQKSRGYTF	TGTGCCAGCAGCTTGGCCCAGAAATCCCGCGGCTACACCTTC
few	TRBV6-1	-	TRBJ1-1	CASSPSQGLDTEAFF	TGTGCCAGCAGTCCTTCGCAGGGGTTGGACACTGAAGCTTTCTTT
-	TRBV10-3	-	TRBJ2-3	CAISLGSAADTQYF	TGTGCCATCAGCCTAGGGTCAGCTGCAGATACGCAGTATTTT
-	TRBV7-2	TRBD1	TRBJ1-5	CASSFDRGGQPQHF	TGTGCCAGCAGCTTCGACAGGGGGGGTCAGCCCCAGCATTTT
few	TRBV28	-	TRBJ2-3	CASSPRGSRNTQYF	TGTGCCAGCAGTCCCCGGGGTAGCAGAAATACGCAGTATTTT
-	TRBV28	-	TRBJ1-5	CASTSSGTSPQHF	TGTGCCAGCACCAGTTCGGGCACCTCGCCCCAGCATTTT
-	TRBV12-3/TRBV12-4	-	TRBJ2-1	CASSFLWGDEQFF	TGTGCCAGCAGTTTCCTTTGGGGGGATGAGCAGTTCTTC
-	TRBV7-9	-	TRBJ1-4	CASSLRPPNEKLFF	TGTGCCAGCAGCCTACGACCGCCTAATGAAAAACTGTTTTTT
-	TRBV6-4	TRBD1	TRBJ2-3	CASSRQGMGTDTQYF	TGTGCCAGCAGCCGACAGGGAATGGGGACAGATACGCAGTATTTT
many	TRBV4-3	TRBD2	TRBJ2-2	CASSQGLAALTGELFF	TGCGCCAGCAGCCAAGGACTAGCGGCCCTCACCGGGGAGCTGTTTTTT
few	TRBV4-2	-	TRBJ2-5	CASSLGEAASAETQYF	TGTGCCAGCAGCCTGGGCGAGGCGGCCTCGGCGGAGACCCAGTACTTC
-	TRBV28	-	TRBJ1-6	CASSLGSPLHF	TGTGCCAGCAGCCTGGGATCACCCCTCCACTTT
-	TRBV28	TRBD2	TRBJ2-1	CASSSPTSGYYNEQFF	TGTGCCAGCAGTTCCCCCACTAGCGGGTACTACAATGAGCAGTTCTTC
few	TRBV4-3	TRBD2	TRBJ2-2	CASSQERIGSGRINTGELFF	TGCGCCAGCAGCCAGGAAAGAATCGGTAGCGGGAGAATAAACACCGGGGAGCTGTTTTTT
many	TRBV25-1	TRBD1	TRBJ1-2	CASSETPGQGIKKNGYTF	TGTGCCAGCAGTGAAACCCCGGGACAGGGGATCAAGAAGAATGGCTACACCTTC
-	TRBV6-5	-	TRBJ1-5	CASRPYDGNQPQHF	TGTGCCAGCAGGCCTTACGACGGGAATCAGCCCCAGCATTTT
many	TRBV28	-	TRBJ2-1	CASSLLAIRFRGQFF	TGTGCCAGCAGTTTACTAGCGATAAGATTTAGGGGGCAGTTCTTC